The 12 T cell receptor beta chains listed next were all sequenced from one sample in a study of blood T cell repertoires in COVID-19. Some clones are missing from TCRdb's copy, which holds only in-frame ones; the method was immunoSEQ multiplex PCR. The sample shows 100,000 to 150,000 clones, 85% of them seen only once. The sample consisted of peripheral blood. Receptor source: a woman older than 75 with acute or convalescent COVID-19.

The chain uses TRBV4-1 and TRBJ1-5, with D possibly being TRBD1 (5 bases). The ends were cut back, 2 bases at V and 5 bases at J, with 16 bases in the middle. The CDR3 totals 16 residues. CDR1 MGHRA and CDR2 YSYEKL come from the germline V gene. CDR3 coding DNA: TGCGCCAGCAGCCAACAGACTTTAGGGACTGATCAGCCCCAGCATTTT. Its translation: CASSQQTLGTDQPQHF.

The J gene is TRBJ2-7, the V gene TRBV5-1, with 9 bases fitting TRBD2. Germline V gene lookup returns CDR1 SGHRS and CDR2 YFSETQ. CDR3 length: 17 amino acids. J lost 6 bases, V lost 3 bases, and 16 bases had no gene match. CDR3 nucleotide sequence: TGCGCCAGCAGCTCCGGACTGAGCGGGGGGCCCCTCTCCGAGCAGTACTTC. Its translation: CASSSGLSGGPLSEQYF. The complete variable domain, with remaining parts taken from reference TRBV5-1 and TRBJ2-7, reads KAGVTQTPRYLIKTRGQQVTLSCSPISGHRSVSWYQQTPGQGLQFLFEYFSETQRNKGNFPGRFSGRQFSNSRSEMNVSTLELGDSALYLCASSSGLSGGPLSEQYFGPGTRLTVT.

A single count supports this clone. This chain links TRBV6-5 with TRBJ1-1; D is unresolved. V was cut by 4 bases and J by 1 base, with 16 bases left in between. CDR3 size: 16 residues. CDR1 and CDR2 (germline): MNHEY, SVGAGI. The CDR3 sequence is CASSSWRFNENTEAFF. The CDR3 nucleotides are TGTGCCAGCAGTTCATGGAGGTTTAATGAGAACACTGAAGCTTTCTTT.

The rearrangement uses TRBV2 and TRBJ2-2, with 8 bases matching TRBD1. Germline V gene lookup returns CDR1 SNHLY and CDR2 FYNNEI. This CDR3 region has 15 residues. With 7 bases clipped from V and 8 bases from J, the junction kept 12 bases outside the gene matches. CDR3 in DNA: TGTGCCAGCACCCAGAACAGGGGGTGGACTGGGGAGCTGTTTTTT. As protein: CASTQNRGWTGELFF.

This clone came up a few times. This chain links TRBV5-1 with TRBJ2-5; 13 bases match TRBD2. The ends lost 4 bases at V and 2 bases at J; junction bases unmatched: 5. Germline V gene data show CDR1 as SGHRS and CDR2 as YFSETQ. The length of the CDR3 is 16 residues. The DNA of the CDR3 is TGCGCCAGCAGCCCCGGACTAGCGGGGGCGCAAGAGACCCAGTACTTC. Its protein product is CASSPGLAGAQETQYF. Full variable domain (remainder filled in from reference TRBV5-1 and TRBJ2-5): KAGVTQTPRYLIKTRGQQVTLSCSPISGHRSVSWYQQTPGQGLQFLFEYFSETQRNKGNFPGRFSGRQFSNSRSEMNVSTLELGDSALYLCASSPGLAGAQETQYFGPGTRLLVL.

This sequence joins TRBV7-9 and TRBJ2-2; a possible D gene is TRBD2 (5 bases). The V gene's germline CDR1 is SEHNR and CDR2 FQNEAQ (reference sequence). Trimming removed 4 bases at V and 4 bases at J, with 16 bases between. The CDR3 covers 16 residues. In DNA form, the CDR3 reads TGTGCCAGCAGCTCAGGACGGGGAAGAGGCACCGGGGAGCTGTTTTTT. This codes for CASSSGRGRGTGELFF. Combining the CDR3 with reference TRBV7-9 and TRBJ2-2 gives the whole variable domain DTGVSQNPRHKITKRGQNVTFRCDPISEHNRLYWYRQTLGQGPEFLTYFQNEAQLEKSRLLSDRFSAERPKGSFSTLEIQRTEQGDSAMYLCASSSGRGRGTGELFFGEGSRLTVL.

The chain couples TRBV9 to TRBJ2-2; 8 bases align to TRBD1. From germline, CDR1 is SGDLS and CDR2 YYNGEE. CDR3 length: 15 residues. Trimming cost V 1 base and J 7 bases; bases outside gene matches: 6. CDR3 region: CASSVTGQGYGELFF. CDR3 in DNA: TGTGCCAGCAGCGTAACTGGACAGGGATACGGGGAGCTGTTTTTT.

V usage is TRBV6-5 and J usage is TRBJ2-7; D is perhaps TRBD2 (5 bases). CDR3 length: 10 amino acids. V lost 7 bases and J 7 bases, leaving 8 bases between the germline ends. From germline, CDR1 is MNHEY and CDR2 SVGAGI. The CDR3 loop is CASTSGEQYF. The CDR3 DNA is TGTGCCAGCACCTCGGGGGAGCAGTACTTC.

This chain uses TRBV6-5 with TRBJ1-2; TRBD1 matches 10 bases. The J segment lost 8 bases and the V segment lost 4 bases, leaving 10 bases of the junction unmatched. CDR1 is MNHEY and CDR2 is SVGAGI in the germline V gene. The CDR3 extends over 15 amino acids. CDR3 residues: CASSLTGTGVGGYTF. The CDR3 nucleotides read TGTGCCAGCAGTTTAACCGGGACAGGGGTGGGAGGCTACACCTTC.

The V and J genes are TRBV4-1 and TRBJ2-5; 7 nucleotides align to TRBD2. Germline V gene data show CDR1 as MGHRA and CDR2 as YSYEKL. This CDR3 has 14 residues. V was clipped by 5 bases and J by 1 base; unmatched bases: 4. CDR3 sequence: CASSSRGGQETQYF. CDR3 in DNA: TGCGCCAGCAGCTCCCGCGGGGGCCAAGAGACCCAGTACTTC.

The chain uses TRBV25-1 and TRBJ2-2; D is possibly TRBD1 (6 bases). The germline CDR1 and CDR2 sequences are MGHDK and SYGVNS. This CDR3 region has 15 residues. Trimming stripped 4 bases from V and 9 bases from J, with 18 bases between. CDR3 in DNA: TGTGCCAGCAGTGGCCCAGGGGCGCGATTTCGGGAGCTGTTTTTT. Translating gives CASSGPGARFRELFF.

V gene TRBV19 combines with J gene TRBJ1-5; D may be TRBD1 (6 bases). Between the trimmed V and J ends, which lost 5 bases and 4 bases, there was a span of 15 bases. The CDR3 consists of 15 residues. CDR1 and CDR2 (germline): LNHDA, SQIVND (reference sequence). The CDR3 loop reads CASSQIDRRNQPQHF. Written as DNA, the CDR3 is TGTGCCAGTAGTCAGATAGACAGGAGAAATCAGCCCCAGCATTTT.